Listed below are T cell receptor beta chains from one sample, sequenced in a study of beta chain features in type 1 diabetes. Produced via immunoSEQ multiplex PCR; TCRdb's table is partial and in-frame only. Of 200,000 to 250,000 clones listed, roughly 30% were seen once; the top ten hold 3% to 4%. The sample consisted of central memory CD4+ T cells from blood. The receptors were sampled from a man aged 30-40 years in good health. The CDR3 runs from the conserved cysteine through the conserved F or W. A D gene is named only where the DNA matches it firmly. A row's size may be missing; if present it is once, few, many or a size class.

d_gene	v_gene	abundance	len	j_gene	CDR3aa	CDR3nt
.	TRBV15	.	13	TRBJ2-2	CATSIGRTGELFF	TGTGCCACCAGCATAGGCCGCACCGGGGAGCTGTTTTTT
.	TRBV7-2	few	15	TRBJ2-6	CASSSAGAGANVLTF	TGTGCCAGCAGCTCCGCGGGCGCCGGGGCCAACGTCCTGACTTTC
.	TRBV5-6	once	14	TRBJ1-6	CASSWRQTNSPLHF	TGTGCCAGCAGCTGGCGACAGACAAATTCACCCCTCCACTTT
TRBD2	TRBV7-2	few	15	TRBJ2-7	CASSLASGNFYEQYF	TGTGCCAGCAGCTTAGCCAGCGGGAACTTCTACGAGCAGTACTTC
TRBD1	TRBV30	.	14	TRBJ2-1	CAHGTGQGWSEQFF	TGTGCCCACGGTACGGGACAGGGGTGGAGTGAGCAGTTCTTC
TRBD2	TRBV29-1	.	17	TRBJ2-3	CSVEGSQREGGTDTQYF	TGCAGCGTTGAAGGGAGTCAGCGGGAGGGAGGCACAGATACGCAGTATTTT
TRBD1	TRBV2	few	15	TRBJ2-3	CASSAGTGQTDTQYF	TGTGCCAGCAGCGCCGGGACAGGGCAAACAGATACGCAGTATTTT
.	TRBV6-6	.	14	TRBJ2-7	CASKWDKSSYEQYF	TGTGCCAGCAAATGGGACAAGAGCTCCTACGAGCAGTACTTC
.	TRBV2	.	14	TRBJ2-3	CASSESRSTDTQYF	TGTGCCAGCAGTGAGTCACGAAGCACAGATACGCAGTATTTT
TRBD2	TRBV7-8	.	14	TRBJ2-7	CASSPIAGPYEQYF	TGTGCCAGCAGCCCAATAGCGGGCCCCTACGAGCAGTACTTC
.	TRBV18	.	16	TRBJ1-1	CASSPRGPKGGSEAFF	TGTGCCAGCTCACCCAGAGGGCCCAAAGGGGGAAGTGAAGCTTTCTTT
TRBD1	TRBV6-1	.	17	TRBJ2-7	CASSESNWDRGLHEQYF	TGTGCCAGCAGTGAATCGAATTGGGACAGGGGGCTACACGAGCAGTACTTC
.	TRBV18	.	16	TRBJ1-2	CASSPSVGGTDYGYTF	TGTGCCAGCTCACCCTCGGTAGGGGGTACTGACTATGGCTACACCTTC
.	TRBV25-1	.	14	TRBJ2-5	CASTPPEVRETQYF	TGTGCCAGCACCCCGCCCGAGGTGCGAGAGACCCAGTACTTC
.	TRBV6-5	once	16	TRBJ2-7	CASSYSWETTSYEQYF	TGTGCCAGCAGTTACTCGTGGGAAACTACCTCCTACGAGCAGTACTTC
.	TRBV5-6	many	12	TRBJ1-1	CASSFWSREAFF	TGTGCCAGCAGCTTTTGGTCCCGTGAAGCTTTCTTT
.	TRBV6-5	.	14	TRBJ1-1	CASRMTNRNTEAFF	TGTGCCAGCAGAATGACCAACAGGAACACTGAAGCTTTCTTT
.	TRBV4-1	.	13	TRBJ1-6	CASSQEMHSPLHF	TGCGCCAGCAGCCAAGAAATGCATTCACCCCTCCACTTT
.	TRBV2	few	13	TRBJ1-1	CASRTSYNTEAFF	TGTGCCAGCAGGACTAGTTACAACACTGAAGCTTTCTTT
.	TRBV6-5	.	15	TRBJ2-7	CASSYSRGISYEQYF	TGTGCCAGCAGTTACTCACGGGGGATCTCCTACGAGCAGTACTTC
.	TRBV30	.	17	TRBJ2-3	CAWSGATLGSRVDTQYF	TGTGCCTGGAGTGGGGCTACGTTGGGGAGTAGGGTGGATACGCAGTATTTT
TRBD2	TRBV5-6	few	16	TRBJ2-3	CASSYGLAGIPDTQYF	TGTGCCAGCAGCTACGGACTAGCGGGGATACCAGATACGCAGTATTTT
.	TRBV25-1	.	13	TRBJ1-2	CASSGHGTYGYTF	TGTGCCAGCAGTGGTCACGGCACCTATGGCTACACCTTC
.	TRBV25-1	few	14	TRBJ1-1	CASSGRGGGTEAFF	TGTGCCAGCAGTGGGAGGGGTGGGGGCACTGAAGCTTTCTTT
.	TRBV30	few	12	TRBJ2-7	CAWGQSHYEQYF	TGTGCCTGGGGACAGTCCCACTACGAGCAGTACTTC
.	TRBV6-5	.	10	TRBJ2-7	CASTHDEQYF	TGTGCCAGCACCCATGACGAGCAGTACTTC
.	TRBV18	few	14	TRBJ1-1	CASSPSWKDTEAFF	TGTGCCAGCTCACCATCCTGGAAGGACACTGAAGCTTTCTTT
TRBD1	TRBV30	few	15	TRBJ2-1	CAWGKRDRAYNEQFF	TGTGCCTGGGGCAAAAGGGACAGGGCCTACAATGAGCAGTTCTTC
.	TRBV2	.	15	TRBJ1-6	CASSVRRALGSPLHF	TGTGCCAGCAGTGTGAGGAGGGCATTGGGTTCACCCCTCCACTTT
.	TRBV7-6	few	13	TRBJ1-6	CASSAMDNSPLHF	TGTGCCAGCAGCGCGATGGACAATTCACCCCTCCACTTT
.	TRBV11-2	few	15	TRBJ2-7	CASSLYHELAYEQYF	TGTGCCAGCAGCTTATATCACGAACTAGCCTACGAGCAGTACTTC
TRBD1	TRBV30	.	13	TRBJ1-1	CASTGQVNTEAFF	TGTGCCTCCACTGGACAGGTGAACACTGAAGCTTTCTTT
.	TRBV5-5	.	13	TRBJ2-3	CASSPGNVDTQYF	TGTGCCAGCAGCCCCGGAAACGTGGATACGCAGTATTTT
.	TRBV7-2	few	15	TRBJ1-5	CASSLHSTGNQPQHF	TGTGCCAGCAGCCTCCACTCGACAGGCAATCAGCCCCAGCATTTT
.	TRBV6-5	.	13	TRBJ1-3	CASSYSIENTIYF	TGTGCCAGCAGTTACTCGATCGAAAACACCATATATTTT
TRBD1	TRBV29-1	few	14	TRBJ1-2	CSVDPDRNVYGYTF	TGCAGCGTTGACCCGGACAGGAACGTCTATGGCTACACCTTC